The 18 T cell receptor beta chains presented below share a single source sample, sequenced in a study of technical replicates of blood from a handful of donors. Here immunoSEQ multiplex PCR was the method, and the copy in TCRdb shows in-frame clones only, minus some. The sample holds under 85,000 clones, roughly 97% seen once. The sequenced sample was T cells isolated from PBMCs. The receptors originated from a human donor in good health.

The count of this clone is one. The chain's CDR3 is CASSSIRWTSGNNEQFF. The CDR3 DNA sequence: TGTGCCAGCAGCTCCATCCGTTGGACTAGCGGAAACAATGAGCAGTTCTTC. The J gene is TRBJ2-1, the V gene TRBV13, with 10 bases lining up with TRBD2. The V gene end was trimmed by 4 bases and the J gene end by 5 bases; junction bases not matched to a gene: 11. This CDR3 is 17 amino acids long. The germline V gene has CDR1 PRHDT and CDR2 FYEKMQ (reference sequence).

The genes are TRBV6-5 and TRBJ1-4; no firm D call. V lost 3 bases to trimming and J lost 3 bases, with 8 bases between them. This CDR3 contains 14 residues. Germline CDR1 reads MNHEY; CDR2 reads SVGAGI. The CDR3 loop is CASSYTLANEKLFF. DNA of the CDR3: TGTGCCAGCAGTTATACCTTAGCTAATGAAAAACTGTTTTTT.

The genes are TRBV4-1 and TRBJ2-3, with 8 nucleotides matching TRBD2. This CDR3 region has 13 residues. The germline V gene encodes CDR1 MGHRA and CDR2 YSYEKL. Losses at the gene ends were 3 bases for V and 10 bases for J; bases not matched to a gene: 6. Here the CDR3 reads CASSQAAGGAQYF. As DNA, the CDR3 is TGCGCCAGCAGCCAGGCGGCGGGAGGTGCGCAGTATTTT.

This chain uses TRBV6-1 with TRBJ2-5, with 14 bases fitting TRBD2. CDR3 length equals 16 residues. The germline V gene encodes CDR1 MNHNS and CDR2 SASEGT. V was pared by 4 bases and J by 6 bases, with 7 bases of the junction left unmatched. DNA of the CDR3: TGTGCCAGCAGTGCGGGACTAGCGGGGGCTCGGAAGACCCAGTACTTC. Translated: CASSAGLAGARKTQYF.

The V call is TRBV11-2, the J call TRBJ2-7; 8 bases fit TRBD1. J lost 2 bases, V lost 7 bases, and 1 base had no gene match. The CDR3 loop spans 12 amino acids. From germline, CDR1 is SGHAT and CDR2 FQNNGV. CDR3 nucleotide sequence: TGTGCCAGCATGACAGGGGCCTACGAGCAGTACTTC. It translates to CASMTGAYEQYF.

The CDR3 DNA is TGTGCCAGCAGCTTGAGTTACGACAGGTTCTATGGCTACACCTTC. Its translation is CASSLSYDRFYGYTF. The chain is built from TRBV5-4 and TRBJ1-2, with D tentatively TRBD1 (6 bases). Between the trimmed V and J ends, which lost 1 base and 4 bases, there was a span of 14 bases. This CDR3 has 15 amino acids. Looked up from germline, CDR1 is SGHNT and CDR2 is YYREEE (reference sequence).

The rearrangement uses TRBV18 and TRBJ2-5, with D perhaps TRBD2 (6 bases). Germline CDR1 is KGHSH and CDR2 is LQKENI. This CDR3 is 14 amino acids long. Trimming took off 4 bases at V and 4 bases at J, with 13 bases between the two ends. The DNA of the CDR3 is TGTGCCAGCTCACTACAGGAGGGGCGAGAGACCCAGTACTTC. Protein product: CASSLQEGRETQYF. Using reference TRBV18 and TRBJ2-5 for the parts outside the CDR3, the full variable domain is NAGVMQNPRHLVRRRGQEARLRCSPMKGHSHVYWYRQLPEEGLKFMVYLQKENIIDESGMPKERFSAEFPKEGPSILRIQQVVRGDSAAYFCASSLQEGRETQYFGPGTRLLVL.

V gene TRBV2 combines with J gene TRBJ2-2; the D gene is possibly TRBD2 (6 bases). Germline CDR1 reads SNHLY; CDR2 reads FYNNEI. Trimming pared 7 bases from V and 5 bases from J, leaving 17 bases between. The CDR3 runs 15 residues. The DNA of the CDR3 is TGTGCCAGCACCCAGGGACTTAGTAAGACCGGGGAGCTGTTTTTT. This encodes CASTQGLSKTGELFF.

The CDR3 DNA is TGTGCCAGCAGCTTATGGGGACAGTCCTATGGCTACACCTTC. Protein: CASSLWGQSYGYTF. This sequence joins TRBV11-2 and TRBJ1-2, with TRBD1 matching over 7 bases. This CDR3 contains 14 residues. The V gene end was trimmed by 2 bases and the J gene end by 4 bases; junction bases not matched to a gene: 4. Germline V lookup: CDR1 SGHAT, CDR2 FQNNGV.

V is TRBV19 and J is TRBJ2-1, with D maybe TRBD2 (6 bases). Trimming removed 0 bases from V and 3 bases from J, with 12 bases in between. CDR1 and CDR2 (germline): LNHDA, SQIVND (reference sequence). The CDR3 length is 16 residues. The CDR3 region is CASSIEAGSNYNEQFF. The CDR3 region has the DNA TGTGCCAGTAGTATAGAGGCGGGAAGTAACTACAATGAGCAGTTCTTC.

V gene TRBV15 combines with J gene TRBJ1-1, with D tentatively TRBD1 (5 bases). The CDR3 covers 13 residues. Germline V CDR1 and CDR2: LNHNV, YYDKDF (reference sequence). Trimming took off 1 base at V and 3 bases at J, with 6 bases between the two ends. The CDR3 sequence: CATSRGGDTEAFF. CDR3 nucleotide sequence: TGTGCCACCAGCAGAGGGGGGGACACTGAAGCTTTCTTT.

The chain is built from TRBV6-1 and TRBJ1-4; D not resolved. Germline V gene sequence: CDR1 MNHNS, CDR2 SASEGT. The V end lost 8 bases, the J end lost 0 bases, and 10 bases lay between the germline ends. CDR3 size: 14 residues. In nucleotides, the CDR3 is TGTGCCAGCCATCCGATAGCAACTAATGAAAAACTGTTTTTT. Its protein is CASHPIATNEKLFF.

CDR3 in DNA: TGTGCCATTGCACAGGTCTTTAGTCAGCCCCAGCATTTT. Translated, it gives CAIAQVFSQPQHF. V usage is TRBV27 and J usage is TRBJ1-5; D perhaps matches TRBD1 (5 bases). CDR1 MNHEY and CDR2 SMNVEV come from the germline V gene (reference sequence). V was clipped by 10 bases and J by 6 bases, with 16 bases between them. The CDR3 totals 13 residues.

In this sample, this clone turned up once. In DNA, the CDR3 is TGCGCCAGCAGCGACGGGAGGATTCAAGAGACCCAGTACTTC. This gives the protein CASSDGRIQETQYF. This sequence joins TRBV5-1 and TRBJ2-5, with 7 bases fitting TRBD2. Per germline, CDR1 SGHRS and CDR2 YFSETQ. CDR3 length: 14 residues. V shed 4 bases and J 2 bases; nucleotides not matched to a gene: 5.

Written as DNA, the CDR3 is TGTGCCAGCAGCTCTAAACAGGTCACAGATACGCAGTATTTT. Protein product: CASSSKQVTDTQYF. The rearrangement links TRBV11-3 to TRBJ2-3; tentative D call: TRBD1 (5 bases). The V end was cut by 4 bases, the J end by 2 bases, with 10 bases between. This CDR3 has 14 residues. Germline loops: CDR1 SGHNT, CDR2 YENEEA.

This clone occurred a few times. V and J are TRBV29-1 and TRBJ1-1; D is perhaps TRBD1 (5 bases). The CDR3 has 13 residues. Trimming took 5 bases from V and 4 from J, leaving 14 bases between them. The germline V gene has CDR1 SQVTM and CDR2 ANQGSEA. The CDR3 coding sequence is TGCAGCGTTCCGAGGCAGGGCGGCACTGAAGCTTTCTTT. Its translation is CSVPRQGGTEAFF.

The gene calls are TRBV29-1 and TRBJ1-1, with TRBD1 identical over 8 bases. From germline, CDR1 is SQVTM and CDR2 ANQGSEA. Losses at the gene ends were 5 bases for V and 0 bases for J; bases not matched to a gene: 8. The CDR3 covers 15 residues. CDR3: CSVNQGAGMNTEAFF. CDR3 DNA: TGCAGCGTTAACCAGGGGGCCGGCATGAACACTGAAGCTTTCTTT.

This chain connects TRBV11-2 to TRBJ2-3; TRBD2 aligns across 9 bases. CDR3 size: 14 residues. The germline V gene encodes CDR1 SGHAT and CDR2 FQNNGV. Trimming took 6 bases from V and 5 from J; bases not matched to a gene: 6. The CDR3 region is CASREIAGEDTQYF. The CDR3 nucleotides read TGTGCCAGCAGGGAGATAGCGGGAGAAGATACGCAGTATTTT.